These T cell receptor beta chains were read from a single sample in a study of blood T cell repertoires in COVID-19. Profiled with immunoSEQ multiplex PCR; TCRdb holds only in-frame clones, not every one. The sample yields about 220,000 clones, more than 70% seen once. Material: peripheral blood. The origin of the receptors is a human donor in a cohort sampled during active COVID-19. CDR3s include the opening cysteine and the closing phenylalanine or tryptophan. Each record gives: clone size, V gene, D gene, J gene, CDR3 protein, CDR3 DNA. The D gene is left open where the match is weak. Clone size appears in some rows only: once, few, many, or a class for an expanded clone.

clone size: -; V gene: TRBV19; D gene: TRBD1; J gene: TRBJ2-7; CDR3 protein: CASSIQGQGPYEQYF; CDR3 DNA: TGTGCCAGTAGTATACAAGGACAGGGGCCCTACGAGCAGTACTTC
clone size: -; V gene: TRBV19; D gene: TRBD1; J gene: TRBJ2-5; CDR3 protein: CASSGTGVRETQYF; CDR3 DNA: TGTGCCAGTAGCGGGACAGGGGTGCGGGAGACCCAGTACTTC
clone size: -; V gene: TRBV28; D gene: TRBD1; J gene: TRBJ1-3; CDR3 protein: CASSLWDRGNTIYF; CDR3 DNA: TGTGCCAGCAGTTTATGGGACAGGGGAAACACCATATATTTT
clone size: -; V gene: TRBV11-2; D gene: TRBD2; J gene: TRBJ2-1; CDR3 protein: CASSRGLAYYNEQFF; CDR3 DNA: TGTGCCAGCAGCCGGGGACTAGCCTACTACAATGAGCAGTTCTTC
clone size: once; V gene: TRBV19; D gene: -; J gene: TRBJ1-5; CDR3 protein: CASSMTEQTPWPQHF; CDR3 DNA: TGTGCCAGTAGTATGACAGAACAAACCCCTTGGCCCCAGCATTTT
clone size: -; V gene: TRBV18; D gene: -; J gene: TRBJ1-2; CDR3 protein: CASSQTKGDDYGYTF; CDR3 DNA: TGTGCCAGCTCGCAAACTAAGGGGGATGATTATGGCTACACCTTC
clone size: -; V gene: TRBV5-1; D gene: TRBD2; J gene: TRBJ2-5; CDR3 protein: CASSLRTSGGAYQETQYF; CDR3 DNA: TGCGCCAGCAGCTTACGGACTAGCGGGGGGGCCTACCAAGAGACCCAGTACTTC
clone size: -; V gene: TRBV19; D gene: -; J gene: TRBJ1-3; CDR3 protein: CASRAGGNTIYF; CDR3 DNA: TGTGCCAGTAGAGCGGGCGGAAACACCATATATTTT
clone size: -; V gene: TRBV6-2/TRBV6-3; D gene: -; J gene: TRBJ1-6; CDR3 protein: CASSYSPGNNSPLHF; CDR3 DNA: TGTGCCAGCAGTTACTCGCCAGGCAATAATTCACCCCTCCACTTT
clone size: -; V gene: TRBV6-1; D gene: TRBD1; J gene: TRBJ2-1; CDR3 protein: CASSDPSLTTGDEQFF; CDR3 DNA: TGTGCCAGCAGTGACCCCAGCCTGACGACAGGGGATGAGCAGTTCTTC
clone size: -; V gene: TRBV7-8; D gene: TRBD1; J gene: TRBJ2-3; CDR3 protein: CASSLVQGGSTDTQYF; CDR3 DNA: TGTGCCAGCAGCTTAGTACAGGGGGGTAGCACAGATACGCAGTATTTT
clone size: -; V gene: TRBV30; D gene: -; J gene: TRBJ2-3; CDR3 protein: CAWSVRGWDTQYF; CDR3 DNA: TGTGCCTGGAGTGTTCGGGGGTGGGATACGCAGTATTTT
clone size: -; V gene: TRBV10-1; D gene: -; J gene: TRBJ1-6; CDR3 protein: CASDTLGLNSPLHF; CDR3 DNA: TGCGCCAGCGATACGTTGGGCCTGAATTCACCCCTCCACTTT
clone size: -; V gene: TRBV7-9; D gene: -; J gene: TRBJ1-4; CDR3 protein: CASSLYQGRDEKLFF; CDR3 DNA: TGTGCCAGCAGCTTATATCAGGGTCGGGATGAAAAACTGTTTTTT
clone size: -; V gene: TRBV28; D gene: TRBD2; J gene: TRBJ2-7; CDR3 protein: CASSFQSVIAGVSYEQYF; CDR3 DNA: TGTGCCAGCAGTTTCCAATCTGTGATAGCGGGGGTGTCCTACGAGCAGTACTTC
clone size: many; V gene: TRBV7-9; D gene: TRBD2; J gene: TRBJ2-7; CDR3 protein: CASSLVSGRVGEQYF; CDR3 DNA: TGTGCCAGCAGCTTAGTGAGTGGGAGGGTCGGGGAGCAGTACTTC
clone size: -; V gene: TRBV9; D gene: -; J gene: TRBJ1-2; CDR3 protein: CASKQGDYGYTF; CDR3 DNA: TGTGCCAGCAAGCAGGGCGACTATGGCTACACCTTC
clone size: -; V gene: TRBV15; D gene: -; J gene: TRBJ1-1; CDR3 protein: CATSRDYYLNTEAFF; CDR3 DNA: TGTGCCACCAGCAGAGATTATTACCTAAACACTGAAGCTTTCTTT
clone size: -; V gene: TRBV6-6; D gene: -; J gene: TRBJ1-1; CDR3 protein: CASTPRGSEGTEAFF; CDR3 DNA: TGTGCCAGCACCCCCCGGGGGTCTGAGGGCACTGAAGCTTTCTTT
clone size: many; V gene: TRBV5-1; D gene: TRBD1; J gene: TRBJ1-1; CDR3 protein: CASSLQGAEAFF; CDR3 DNA: TGCGCCAGCAGCTTACAGGGGGCTGAAGCTTTCTTT
clone size: -; V gene: TRBV4-2; D gene: -; J gene: TRBJ1-1; CDR3 protein: CASSQGPRNTEAFF; CDR3 DNA: TGTGCCAGCAGCCAAGGTCCCAGAAACACTGAAGCTTTCTTT
clone size: -; V gene: TRBV5-1; D gene: TRBD1; J gene: TRBJ1-1; CDR3 protein: CASSPGTGGSEAFF; CDR3 DNA: TGCGCCAGCAGCCCCGGGACAGGGGGCTCTGAAGCTTTCTTT
clone size: -; V gene: TRBV11-1; D gene: TRBD1; J gene: TRBJ2-5; CDR3 protein: CASSLRQGEARETQYF; CDR3 DNA: TGTGCCAGCAGCCTCCGACAGGGAGAGGCGAGGGAGACCCAGTACTTC
clone size: once; V gene: TRBV28; D gene: -; J gene: TRBJ1-5; CDR3 protein: CASSGDQGWDQPQHF; CDR3 DNA: TGTGCCAGCAGTGGAGACCAGGGGTGGGATCAGCCCCAGCATTTT
clone size: -; V gene: TRBV11-1; D gene: -; J gene: TRBJ2-7; CDR3 protein: CASSGRDSTTYEQYF; CDR3 DNA: TGTGCCAGCAGCGGACGGGACTCGACCACCTACGAGCAGTACTTC
clone size: -; V gene: TRBV18; D gene: -; J gene: TRBJ1-1; CDR3 protein: CASSPLHTEGTEAFF; CDR3 DNA: TGTGCCAGCTCACCACTCCACACGGAGGGAACTGAAGCTTTCTTT